Listed here are 14 T cell receptor beta chains from one sample, sequenced in a study of blood T cell repertoires in COVID-19. This table comes from immunoSEQ multiplex PCR, and its TCRdb copy is limited to in-frame clones, with some not included. The sample contains over 130,000 clones, roughly 90% of which appear only once. Sequencing was performed on peripheral blood. The receptors were gathered from a human donor with COVID-19, enrolled during active disease. The donor label of this sample is uncertain.

V and J are TRBV5-1 and TRBJ2-5; D remains ambiguous. The CDR3 runs 13 residues. Germline assignment: CDR1 SGHRS and CDR2 YFSETQ. Trimming pared 0 bases from V and 0 bases from J, leaving 3 bases between. CDR3 DNA sequence: TGCGCCAGCAGCTTGGCTCACCAAGAGACCCAGTACTTC. This encodes CASSLAHQETQYF.

The chain carries TRBV4-2 and TRBJ2-3; 8 nucleotides line up with TRBD2. The CDR3 length is 17 residues. The V and J ends lost 1 base and 5 bases, in that order; junction bases with no gene match: 11. Per the germline V gene, CDR1 is LGHNA and CDR2 is YNFKEQ. CDR3 region: CASSQGTGTSERDTQYF. The CDR3 nucleotides are TGTGCCAGCAGCCAAGGTACCGGGACTAGTGAAAGAGATACGCAGTATTTT.

The rearrangement joins TRBV6-5 to TRBJ1-6; 11 nucleotides align to TRBD1. The V gene's germline CDR1 is MNHEY and CDR2 SVGAGI. The CDR3 spans 14 residues. V lost 7 bases to trimming and J lost 9 bases; unmatched junction nucleotides: 5. Here the CDR3 DNA reads TGTGCCAGCACCTGGACAGGGGGCATTTCACCCCTCCACTTT. Translated: CASTWTGGISPLHF.

The chain is built from TRBV4-1 and TRBJ1-1; D unclear. The CDR3 is made up of 17 amino acids. In germline, CDR1 is MGHRA, CDR2 YSYEKL. V was trimmed by 1 base and J by 7 bases, leaving 22 bases between them. The CDR3 DNA reads as TGCGCCAGCAGCCAAGGTCCTAATTTTCGGGTGCACGATGAAGCTTTCTTT. Translated: CASSQGPNFRVHDEAFF.

The chain joins TRBV3-1 (or the pseudogene TRBV3-2) to TRBJ1-2; 7 positions agree with TRBD1. This CDR3 contains 14 residues. Germline lookup yields CDR1 LGHDT and CDR2 YNNKEL (reference sequence). With 4 bases clipped from V and 3 bases from J, the junction kept 5 bases outside the gene matches. In nucleotides, the CDR3 is TGTGCCAGCAGCCTCGGACAGGCTGACTATGGCTACACCTTC. As protein: CASSLGQADYGYTF.

The chain has TRBV6-2 or TRBV6-3 and TRBJ2-1, with a weak D call TRBD1 (6 bases). The CDR3 sequence is 13 residues long. Trimming stripped 2 bases from V and 8 bases from J, with 10 bases between. Germline CDR1 reads MNHEY; CDR2 reads SVGEGT. DNA for the CDR3: TGTGCCAGCAGTTACCAGGGGCGCTATGAGCAGTTCTTC. It encodes CASSYQGRYEQFF.

This chain uses TRBV25-1 with TRBJ2-1; TRBD1 might be the D (5 bases). Looked up from germline, CDR1 is MGHDK and CDR2 is SYGVNS. CDR3 length: 17 residues. Trimming shortened V by 0 bases and J by 0 bases, and 12 bases separated the two germline ends. The CDR3 protein is CASSEYAGLSSYNEQFF. DNA of the CDR3: TGTGCCAGCAGTGAATACGCAGGGTTAAGCTCCTACAATGAGCAGTTCTTC. Together with reference TRBV25-1 and TRBJ2-1, the CDR3 gives the full variable domain: EADIYQTPRYLVIGTGKKITLECSQTMGHDKMYWYQQDPGMELHLIHYSYGVNSTEKGDLSSESTVSRIRTEHFPLTLESARPSHTSQYLCASSEYAGLSSYNEQFFGPGTRLTVL.

In its sample, this clone was seen once. The rearrangement joins TRBV20-1 to TRBJ1-2; D gene ambiguous. Germline V gene sequence: CDR1 DFQATT, CDR2 SNEGSKA (reference sequence). CDR3 length: 11 residues. Trimming stripped 0 bases from V and 8 bases from J, with 7 bases between. The CDR3 DNA reads TGCAGTGCTAGAGATACGGGAGGCTACACCTTC. Its translation is CSARDTGGYTF.

The V and J genes are TRBV3-1 (or the pseudogene TRBV3-2) and TRBJ1-2; weak D call: TRBD1 (5 bases). The V end lost 1 base, the J end lost 5 bases, and 14 bases lay between the germline ends. The germline V gene encodes CDR1 LGHDT and CDR2 YNNKEL (reference sequence). This CDR3 spans 15 amino acids. CDR3 sequence (DNA): TGTGCCAGCAGCCAAGTAGCGGGGGGGAAGTATGGCTACACCTTC. Protein product: CASSQVAGGKYGYTF.

This clone was found once. V and J are TRBV7-9 and TRBJ1-2, with TRBD1 matching over 9 bases. CDR3 length equals 14 residues. V trimming: 6 bases; J trimming: 6 bases; junction bases outside the gene matches: 8. The germline V gene has CDR1 SEHNR and CDR2 FQNEAQ (reference sequence). The CDR3 loop reads CASRWDRAKDGYTF. DNA for the CDR3: TGTGCCAGCAGGTGGGACAGGGCCAAGGATGGCTACACCTTC.

The V call is TRBV18, the J call TRBJ1-2; D is undetermined. V was trimmed by 2 bases and J by 5 bases, leaving 9 bases between them. The CDR3 spans 13 residues. Germline-derived CDR1 and CDR2 are KGHSH and LQKENI. CDR3 DNA sequence: TGTGCCAGCTCACCAAACGAGGATTATGGCTACACCTTC. This sequence encodes CASSPNEDYGYTF.

The CDR3 region has the DNA TGTGCCAGCAGCAAGCGACAGGCTAGCTCCTACAATGAGCAGTTCTTC. It yields the protein CASSKRQASSYNEQFF. This rearrangement joins TRBV13 to TRBJ2-1; D is perhaps TRBD1 (6 bases). Trimming took 5 bases from V and 0 from J, leaving 14 bases between them. The CDR3 sequence is 16 residues long. Germline loops: CDR1 PRHDT, CDR2 FYEKMQ (reference sequence).

The chain couples TRBV10-3 to TRBJ2-6, with 12 bases that match TRBD1. The V segment lost 11 bases and the J segment 2 bases; nucleotides outside the gene matches: 4. This CDR3 is built from 15 residues. Germline assignment: CDR1 ENHRY and CDR2 SYGVKD. The CDR3 sequence is CAGGTGGAGANVLTF. CDR3 DNA sequence: TGTGCCGGGGGGACAGGGGGCGCTGGGGCCAACGTCCTGACTTTC.

This clone was observed a single time. This CDR3 is CASSLVVGTENTGELFF. In DNA form, the CDR3 reads TGCGCCAGCAGCTTGGTCGTGGGGACAGAGAACACCGGGGAGCTGTTTTTT. The chain couples TRBV5-1 to TRBJ2-2; 7 positions match TRBD1. Germline-derived CDR1 and CDR2 are SGHRS and YFSETQ. This CDR3 is built from 17 residues. The junction had 6 bases not matched to a gene; V was cut back by 0 bases and J by 1 base.